This TCR beta chain was found in a study of control samples from healthy donors and cancer patients. V lost 4 bases, J lost 2 bases, and 6 bases lay in between. The CDR3 contains 14 residues. CDR1 and CDR2 from the germline V gene are LNHNV and YYDKDF (reference sequence). Libraries were prepared by immunoSEQ multiplex PCR; TCRdb keeps only in-frame clonotypes and omits some of them. There are 55,000 to 75,000 clones in the sample; approximately 89% occur only once, and 2% to 2.5% lies in the top ten. The sequenced sample was PBMCs. The chain carries TRBV15 and TRBJ1-6; D perhaps matches TRBD1 (5 bases). The clonotype comes from a woman aged 45-65 years with head and neck cancer. The CDR3, as DNA: TGTGCCACCAGCACGACAGCCTATAATTCACCCCTCCACTTT. Amino acids: CATSTTAYNSPLHF.